These 8 T cell receptor beta chains were sequenced from one sample in a study of T cells after yellow fever vaccination. TCRdb ran MiXCR on the 5' RACE reads and lists one entry per CDR3 protein. The sample shows roughly 160,000 distinct CDR3 sequences, approximately 6.8% of them seen only once. Source: CD4+ T cells sorted from PBMCs, taken 4 to 6 days after the first yellow fever vaccination. The origin of the receptors is a man aged 18 to 29 who received the YFV17D yellow fever vaccine.

The gene calls are TRBV7-2 and TRBJ2-5, with D perhaps being TRBD1 or TRBD2 (5 bases each). The CDR3 has 15 amino acids. The V end lost 5 bases, the J end lost 4 bases, and 17 bases lay between the germline ends. Germline assignment: CDR1 SGHTA and CDR2 FQGNSA. CDR3 protein: CASSHNAGAGETQYF. The CDR3 DNA reads as TGTGCCAGCAGCCATAACGCTGGGGCGGGAGAGACCCAGTACTTC.

This clonotype was seen a handful of times. The rearrangement links TRBV5-1 to TRBJ1-2; D gene uncertain. From germline, CDR1 is SGHRS and CDR2 YFSETQ. The CDR3 contains 13 residues. Trimming took 0 bases from V and 3 from J, leaving 6 bases between them. The CDR3 DNA is TGCGCCAGCAGCTTGGATGGGGACTATGGCTACACCTTC. As protein: CASSLDGDYGYTF. Together with reference TRBV5-1 and TRBJ1-2, the CDR3 gives the full variable domain: KAGVTQTPRYLIKTRGQQVTLSCSPISGHRSVSWYQQTPGQGLQFLFEYFSETQRNKGNFPGRFSGRQFSNSRSEMNVSTLELGDSALYLCASSLDGDYGYTFGSGTRLTVV.

This clonotype was counted at least ten times. The chain recombines TRBV5-6 with TRBJ2-2; weak D call: TRBD1 (5 bases). V lost 1 base to trimming and J lost 1 base, with 5 bases between them. The CDR3 sequence is 14 residues long. Germline-derived CDR1 and CDR2 are SGHDT and YYEEEE. CDR3 DNA sequence: TGTGCCAGCAGCTTGCAGGGGAACACCGGGGAGCTGTTTTTT. Translation gives CASSLQGNTGELFF.

The CDR3 here is CATTQGNTEAFF. The DNA for the CDR3 is TGTGCCACAACACAGGGAAACACTGAAGCTTTCTTT. The chain recombines TRBV3-1 with TRBJ1-1; D might be TRBD1 (6 bases). The CDR3 extends over 12 amino acids. Germline V gene lookup returns CDR1 LGHDT and CDR2 YNNKEL (reference sequence). V was pared by 10 bases and J by 2 bases, with 11 bases between.

In this sample, this clonotype turned up a few times. The chain is built from TRBV25-1 and TRBJ2-5, with 9 bases identical to TRBD2. V gave up 6 bases and J gave up 5 bases; unmatched junction bases: 7. CDR1 and CDR2 from the germline V gene are MGHDK and SYGVNS. The CDR3 sequence is 14 residues long. The CDR3 loop is CASSWAGGPETQYF. The CDR3 nucleotides are TGTGCCAGCAGCTGGGCGGGGGGGCCCGAGACCCAGTACTTC.

The chain uses TRBV18 and TRBJ1-1; D remains unclear. Per germline, CDR1 KGHSH and CDR2 LQKENI. This CDR3 has 11 residues. The ends were cut back, 2 bases at V and 8 bases at J, with 6 bases in the middle. In DNA, the CDR3 is TGTGCCAGCTCACCAAGCAGCGAAGCTTTCTTT. Encoded protein: CASSPSSEAFF.

This clonotype was picked up many times. This chain joins TRBV6-5 and TRBJ1-3; D not certain. This CDR3 has 18 amino acids. The V gene's germline CDR1 is MNHEY and CDR2 SVGAGI. The V gene lost 6 bases and the J gene lost 4 bases, with 25 bases spanning the gap. Here the CDR3 reads CASSPSLLRGSSGNTIYF. CDR3 DNA sequence: TGTGCCAGCAGCCCATCTCTCCTTCGAGGGTCCTCCGGAAACACCATATATTTT.

The table lists this clonotype with a few counts. The junction does not match germline at one end; this may be a read error. The J gene is TRBJ2-1, the V gene TRBV12-3 or TRBV12-4, with TRBD1 matching over 7 bases. The CDR3 is 14 amino acids. The CDR3 nucleotides are TGTGCCAGCAGTTATGTGACAGGGCAAGTTTCCCTCGTCTTC. Translated, it gives CASSYVTGQVSLVF.